This T cell receptor beta chain was recovered during a study of response to subunit inactivated influenza vaccine. Findings and caveats of the study: Few new T cells, the authors suggested, are recruited by each seasonal influenza vaccination.

TCRdb passed the RT-PCR reads through MiXCR, listing each CDR3 protein once. The sample lists just over 300,000 distinct CDR3 sequences, over 20% occurring once. About this clonotype itself: Its cognate antigen is unknown.

Germline values: CDR1 SGHTA, CDR2 FQGNSA. The germline V and J ends were trimmed by 1 base and 3 bases, with 6 bases remaining between them. The CDR3 runs 14 residues. The receptor was derived from a man between 50 and 69 years old who received an inactivated influenza vaccine. The source was PBMCs from blood, collected 21 months after vaccination. The chain is built from TRBV7-2 and TRBJ2-2; tentatively, D is TRBD1 (5 bases). CDR3 in amino acids: CASSLGTHTGELFF. CDR3 nucleotide sequence: TGTGCCAGCAGCTTAGGGACACACACCGGGGAGCTGTTTTTT.